Each of the 2 T cell receptor beta chains below was sequenced from the same sample in a study of Tregs in tolerant kidney transplant recipients (dated 2019 in TCRdb). To prepare the library, the immunoSEQ multiplex PCR assay was applied. The immuneACCESS repertoire file appears here via TCRdb, limited to in-frame rearrangements. These files lack a portion of the clones; in checked studies, under half of the deficit traces to unresolved V genes, and the cause of the others is not known. The table of this sample itemizes about 16,000 clones. The ten most abundant clones make up 3.5% of the sample. The transplants used related donors with nonmyeloablative bone marrow transplantation, and mixed chimerism in the human trials was transient. Sequencing was performed on CD4+ T cells from blood (PBMCs), taken 12 months after the transplant. The receptors were gathered from a human patient who received a combined kidney and bone marrow transplant. After a transplant, the donor of the graft may account for some T cells.

As to this clone: The DNA ends 3 residues before the CDR3 does, and the rest of the CDR3 is filled in from the germline J gene. This rearrangement joins TRBV18 to TRBJ2-7; D is unresolved. V dropped 2 bases and J dropped 0 bases, with 11 bases sitting between them. Germline values: CDR1 KGHSH, CDR2 LQKENI. The CDR3 has 15 residues. CDR3 DNA, as far as it was read: TGTGCCAGCTCACCAACTGCTTCAAGCTCCTACGAG. Amino acids: CASSPTASSSYE. The full CDR3 protein reads CASSPTASSSYEQYF.

This clone is deemed medium-sized by its frequency. The CDR3 end is not reached by the read, which stops 3 residues before it; the germline J gene fills it in. The chain couples TRBV4-1 to TRBJ1-5, with D maybe TRBD1 (6 bases). V lost 1 base, J lost 7 bases, and 14 bases lay in between. CDR3 length: 15 residues. Germline CDR1 reads MGHRA; CDR2 reads YSYEKL. CDR3: CASSQAPGEGQPQHF. The CDR3 bases that were read are TGCGCCAGCAGCCAAGCCCCAGGGGAAGGACAGCCC.